These 13 T cell receptor beta chains share one sample of origin, sequenced in a study of control samples from healthy donors and cancer patients (dated by TCRdb to 2020 to 2022). Libraries were prepared through the immunoSEQ multiplex PCR assay. In TCRdb, the immuneACCESS table is reduced to in-frame sequences with V and J assigned. These tables do not hold every clone; where another copy was compared, an unresolved V gene accounts for under half, and the others remain unexplained. The table for this sample lists 120,000 or so clones; about 93% of them were counted only once. The ten largest clones add up to around 1.8% of the sample. The specimen was PBMCs. The receptors originated from a man aged 45-65 years with head and neck cancer.

V gene TRBV13 combines with J gene TRBJ1-1; TRBD1 matches 7 bases. Germline CDR1 and CDR2: PRHDT and FYEKMQ (reference sequence). The ends lost 5 bases at V and 2 bases at J; junction bases unmatched: 5. This CDR3 contains 14 residues. Here the CDR3 DNA reads TGTGCCAGCAGCCGCGGGACAGACAACACTGAAGCTTTCTTT. It is translated as CASSRGTDNTEAFF.

The V gene is TRBV5-1, the J gene TRBJ1-3, with D possibly being TRBD1 (5 bases). V gave up 4 bases and J gave up 6 bases, with 14 bases separating them. The CDR3 is 14 residues long. CDR1 is SGHRS, CDR2 YFSETQ, per germline. The CDR3 protein is CASSRDLGTNTIYF. The CDR3 DNA is TGCGCCAGCAGCCGGGACCTGGGGACAAACACCATATATTTT.

V gene TRBV4-1 combines with J gene TRBJ2-7, with 7 bases identical to TRBD2. The CDR3 is 15 residues long. The germline CDR1 and CDR2 sequences are MGHRA and YSYEKL. The junction had 13 bases not matched to a gene; V was cut back by 4 bases and J by 7 bases. The CDR3 loop is CASSPLGGRGGEQYF. The CDR3 DNA reads TGCGCCAGCAGCCCCCTAGGTGGCCGCGGGGGAGAGCAGTACTTC.

This clone was found once. V and J are TRBV2 and TRBJ1-1, with D possibly matching TRBD1 (6 bases). Germline loops: CDR1 SNHLY, CDR2 FYNNEI. Trimming cost V 8 bases and J 0 bases, with 10 bases left between them. This CDR3 is 13 amino acids long. The CDR3 coding sequence is TGTGCCAGCGGGGGGCTTCTGAACACTGAAGCTTTCTTT. Translating it yields CASGGLLNTEAFF.

V gene TRBV28 combines with J gene TRBJ2-1; 8 bases align to TRBD2. The CDR3 consists of 15 residues. Losses at the gene ends were 3 bases for V and 5 bases for J; bases not matched to a gene: 6. CDR1 is MDHEN, CDR2 SYDVKM, per germline. DNA for the CDR3: TGTGCCAGCAGTTTTGCTTCGGGGGGGAACAATGAGCAGTTCTTC. It encodes CASSFASGGNNEQFF. Complete variable domain (other parts from reference TRBV28 and TRBJ2-1): DVKVTQSSRYLVKRTGEKVFLECVQDMDHENMFWYRQDPGLGLRLIYFSYDVKMKEKGDIPEGYSVSREKKERFSLILESASTNQTSMYLCASSFASGGNNEQFFGPGTRLTVL.

This chain links TRBV5-6 with TRBJ1-6; D possibly corresponds to TRBD1 (5 bases). Deletions cut 4 bases from V and 7 bases from J, with 15 bases between. CDR1 is SGHDT, CDR2 YYEEEE, per germline. This CDR3 has 15 residues. The CDR3 loop is CASSIEGSGNSPLHF. For the CDR3, the DNA is TGTGCCAGCAGCATTGAGGGGTCAGGAAATTCACCCCTCCACTTT.

The chain uses TRBV6-5 and TRBJ2-1, with 9 nucleotides matching TRBD2. The J segment lost 5 bases and the V segment lost 2 bases, leaving 4 bases of the junction unmatched. The CDR3 has 15 residues. CDR1 MNHEY and CDR2 SVGAGI come from the germline V gene. The CDR3 DNA follows: TGTGCCAGCAGTTACCTGGCTAGCGGGGACAATGAGCAGTTCTTC. Translating gives CASSYLASGDNEQFF.

The chain employs TRBV5-1 and TRBJ2-5; D possibly corresponds to TRBD2 (7 bases). The CDR3 loop spans 16 amino acids. Germline V gene data show CDR1 as SGHRS and CDR2 as YFSETQ. V gave up 1 base and J gave up 4 bases, with 17 bases separating them. The CDR3 protein is CASSLYGGGSGETQYF. The CDR3 bases are TGCGCCAGCAGCTTGTATGGGGGGGGCTCCGGAGAGACCCAGTACTTC.

V gene TRBV7-9 combines with J gene TRBJ1-1; the D is unclear. The CDR3 spans 13 residues. Germline V gene data show CDR1 as SEHNR and CDR2 as FQNEAQ (reference sequence). The V gene lost 10 bases and the J gene lost 4 bases, with 16 bases spanning the gap. The CDR3 region has the DNA TGTGCCACCTTTCGAGGGTCGGCCACTGAAGCTTTCTTT. Translated: CATFRGSATEAFF.

The gene calls are TRBV3-1 (or the pseudogene TRBV3-2) and TRBJ1-2; D gene uncertain. V was clipped by 0 bases and J by 6 bases, with 11 bases between them. Germline V gene lookup returns CDR1 LGHDT and CDR2 YNNKEL (reference sequence). This CDR3 is built from 14 residues. The CDR3 here is CASSQEGAWNGYTF. As DNA, the CDR3 is TGTGCCAGCAGCCAAGAGGGCGCTTGGAATGGCTACACCTTC.

V gene TRBV4-1 combines with J gene TRBJ2-1; 11 nucleotides line up with TRBD1. Germline CDR1 reads MGHRA; CDR2 reads YSYEKL. V was pared by 0 bases and J by 0 bases, with 1 base of the junction left unmatched. The CDR3 is 17 amino acids. In DNA, the CDR3 is TGCGCCAGCAGCCAAGATGGGACAGGGGGCTCCTACAATGAGCAGTTCTTC. Its protein is CASSQDGTGGSYNEQFF.

CDR3 residues: CASSPSGDQETQYF. CDR3 nucleotide sequence: TGTGCCAGCAGCCCGAGTGGGGATCAAGAGACCCAGTACTTC. J is TRBJ2-5 and V is TRBV13; D is undetermined. CDR1 and CDR2 from the germline V gene are PRHDT and FYEKMQ (reference sequence). Trimming stripped 5 bases from V and 2 bases from J, with 12 bases between. This CDR3 has 14 amino acids.

The chain recombines TRBV28 with TRBJ1-5; TRBD1 aligns across 11 bases. CDR3 length equals 14 residues. Germline CDR1 reads MDHEN; CDR2 reads SYDVKM. Trimming cost V 6 bases and J 5 bases; bases outside gene matches: 3. For the CDR3, the DNA is TGTGCCAGCAGCCGGACAGGGGGCTATCAGCCCCAGCATTTT. Translated, it gives CASSRTGGYQPQHF.